A selection of T cell receptor beta chains follows, all from one sample in a study of control samples from healthy donors and cancer patients. Profiled with immunoSEQ multiplex PCR; TCRdb holds only in-frame clones, not every one. The data contain roughly 52,000 clones, around 95% of them singletons. Sequenced: blood. These receptor sequences come from a woman in her thirties in good health. CDR3s leave out the opening cysteine and the closing phenylalanine or tryptophan.

TRBV6-5,TRBJ1-4,ASRGTGGSEKLF
TRBV2,TRBJ1-1,ASSDQDRGRTEAF
TRBV28,TRBJ2-1,ASSFISSYNEQF
TRBV18,TRBJ2-7,ASSRDRTYEQY
TRBV19,TRBJ1-5,ASSIMVSNQPQH
TRBV18,TRBJ1-1,ASSPPRNTEAF
TRBV28,TRBJ2-7,ASSPTSGRVHYEQY
TRBV20-1,TRBJ1-5,SASSPTHSNQPQH
TRBV7-9,TRBJ2-2,ASSLSPGELF
TRBV6-5,TRBJ2-2,ASSYGQDTGELF
TRBV5-1,TRBJ2-7,ASSLEHHEQY
TRBV2,TRBJ2-7,ASSEIGLAGGLYEQY
TRBV25-1,TRBJ1-4,ASSDKQGRNEKLF